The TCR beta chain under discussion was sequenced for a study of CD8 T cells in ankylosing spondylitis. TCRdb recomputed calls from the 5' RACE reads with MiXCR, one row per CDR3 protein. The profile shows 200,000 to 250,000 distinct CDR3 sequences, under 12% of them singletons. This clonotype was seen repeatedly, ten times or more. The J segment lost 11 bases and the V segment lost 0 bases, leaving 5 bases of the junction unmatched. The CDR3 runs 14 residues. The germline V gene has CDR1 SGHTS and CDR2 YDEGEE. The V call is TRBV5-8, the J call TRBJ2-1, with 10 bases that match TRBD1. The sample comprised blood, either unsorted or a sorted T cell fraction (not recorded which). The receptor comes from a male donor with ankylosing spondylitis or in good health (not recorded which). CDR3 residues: CASSLDRDRGKQFF. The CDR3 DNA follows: TGTGCCAGCAGCTTGGATCGGGACAGGGGAAAGCAGTTCTTC. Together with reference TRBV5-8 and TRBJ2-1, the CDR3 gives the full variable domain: EAGVTQSPTHLIKTRGQQATLRCSPISGHTSVYWYQQALGLGLQFLLWYDEGEERNRGNFPPRFSGRQFPNYSSELNVNALELEDSALYLCASSLDRDRGKQFFGPGTRLTVL.